A selection of T cell receptor beta chains follows, all from one sample in a study of blood T cell repertoires in COVID-19. Measured with immunoSEQ multiplex PCR; TCRdb has only the in-frame clones, and not every one. The sample carries tens of thousands of clones, more than 65% recorded once. Sequenced: peripheral blood. These receptors were obtained from a woman in her seventies with acute or convalescent COVID-19. The CDR3 runs from the conserved cysteine through the conserved F or W. The D gene is left open where the match is weak. Not all rows give a size; the values are once, few, many and, for expanded clones, a class.

v_call	clone_size	d_call	j_call	cdr3_aa	cdr3_nt
TRBV30	once	NA	TRBJ2-5	CAWSVRGYETQYF	TGTGCCTGGAGTGTACGGGGGTATGAGACCCAGTACTTC
TRBV18	few	TRBD1	TRBJ2-2	CASSPGTGNTGELFF	TGTGCCAGCTCACCAGGGACAGGCAACACCGGGGAGCTGTTTTTT
TRBV7-2	NA	TRBD2	TRBJ2-7	CASSLDGGLAGAYEQYF	TGTGCCAGCAGCTTAGACGGGGGGCTAGCGGGAGCCTACGAGCAGTACTTC
TRBV19	NA	NA	TRBJ2-1	CASSPSDSNNEQFF	TGTGCCAGTAGTCCGTCGGACAGTAACAATGAGCAGTTCTTC
TRBV10-3	NA	NA	TRBJ2-3	CAISGGGPLSTDTQYF	TGTGCCATCAGTGGGGGAGGCCCTCTAAGCACAGATACGCAGTATTTT
TRBV5-1	NA	NA	TRBJ2-2	CASSLVAAAPNTGELFF	TGCGCCAGCAGCTTGGTCGCGGCAGCGCCGAACACCGGGGAGCTGTTTTTT
TRBV7-8	NA	TRBD2	TRBJ2-7	CASSLAGLVSEQYF	TGTGCCAGCAGCTTAGCCGGACTAGTAAGCGAGCAGTACTTC
TRBV12-3/TRBV12-4	few	NA	TRBJ2-1	CASSPRYNEQFF	TGTGCCAGCAGCCCTAGGTACAATGAGCAGTTCTTC
TRBV9	NA	TRBD2	TRBJ2-7	CASSVEAGGFEQYF	TGTGCCAGCAGCGTAGAAGCGGGAGGGTTCGAGCAGTACTTC
TRBV2	once	NA	TRBJ1-1	CASGGDTEAFF	TGTGCCTCAGGAGGGGACACTGAAGCTTTCTTT
TRBV28	once	NA	TRBJ2-2	CASSSLLPTENTGELFF	TGTGCCAGCAGTTCCCTCCTCCCGACAGAGAACACCGGGGAGCTGTTTTTT
TRBV5-3	NA	TRBD2	TRBJ2-3	CARSLVEGFAGGCTDTQYF	TGTGCCAGAAGCTTGGTGGAGGGGTTCGCGGGAGGGTGCACAGATACGCAGTATTTT
TRBV7-2	once	NA	TRBJ1-2	CASSLAYRANYGYTF	TGTGCCAGCAGCTTAGCGTACAGAGCTAACTATGGCTACACCTTC
TRBV28	NA	NA	TRBJ2-1	CASTDRDEQFF	TGTGCCAGCACCGACAGAGATGAGCAGTTCTTC
TRBV24-1	NA	TRBD1	TRBJ2-1	CATSDPSRDRRLSSYNEQFF	TGTGCCACCAGTGATCCGTCCCGGGACAGACGACTTAGCTCCTACAATGAGCAGTTCTTC
TRBV5-1	NA	TRBD2	TRBJ2-1	CASSLGTSRSYNEQFF	TGCGCCAGCAGCTTGGGGACTAGTAGGTCTTACAATGAGCAGTTCTTC
TRBV5-1	NA	TRBD2	TRBJ2-1	CASREASGGPYNEQFF	TGCGCCAGCCGCGAAGCTAGCGGGGGACCCTACAATGAGCAGTTCTTC
TRBV27	NA	NA	TRBJ1-2	CASSLWGQTGSEDGYTF	TGTGCCAGCAGTTTATGGGGTCAAACAGGGAGTGAAGATGGCTACACCTTC
TRBV6-5	NA	NA	TRBJ1-3	CASSTVVSGNTIYF	TGTGCCAGCAGTACCGTAGTCTCTGGAAACACCATATATTTT
TRBV11-1	NA	NA	TRBJ2-1	CASSAPWVSGDEQFF	TGTGCCAGCAGCGCCCCCTGGGTCTCAGGGGATGAGCAGTTCTTC
TRBV28	NA	TRBD1	TRBJ2-7	CASSIQGAYEQYF	TGTGCCAGCAGCATACAGGGGGCCTACGAGCAGTACTTC
TRBV3-1/TRBV3-2	NA	NA	TRBJ1-1	CASSQEGANTEAFF	TGTGCCAGCAGCCAAGAGGGGGCAAACACTGAAGCTTTCTTT
TRBV6-2/TRBV6-3	NA	NA	TRBJ1-5	CASSYPKRQFNQPQHF	TGTGCCAGCAGTTACCCGAAACGACAGTTCAATCAGCCCCAGCATTTT
TRBV7-3	NA	TRBD2	TRBJ2-2	CASSLSREGGELFF	TGTGCCAGCAGCTTGAGCAGGGAGGGCGGGGAGCTGTTTTTT
TRBV27	few	NA	TRBJ1-1	CASTLTGKNTEAFF	TGTGCCAGCACCCTCACAGGGAAGAACACTGAAGCTTTCTTT
TRBV7-9	NA	TRBD1	TRBJ1-6	CASSLGTGDSPLHF	TGTGCCAGCAGCTTGGGGACAGGGGATTCACCCCTCCACTTT
TRBV19	NA	NA	TRBJ2-2	CASTRRSGPGTGELFF	TGTGCCAGTACCCGCCGAAGTGGGCCCGGCACCGGGGAGCTGTTTTTT
TRBV3-1/TRBV3-2	few	NA	TRBJ1-6	CASSQWTAHSPLHF	TGTGCCAGCAGCCAGTGGACAGCCCATTCACCCCTCCACTTT
TRBV10-3	NA	TRBD2	TRBJ2-3	CAIRNTTTSGRGTDTQYF	TGTGCCATCAGGAATACTACGACTAGCGGGAGGGGGACAGATACGCAGTATTTT
TRBV27	once	TRBD1	TRBJ1-2	CASSSWTGNYGYTF	TGTGCCAGCAGTTCGTGGACAGGGAACTATGGCTACACCTTC
TRBV19	NA	NA	TRBJ2-1	CASSYGRRAYNEQFF	TGTGCCAGTAGCTATGGCCGCAGGGCCTACAATGAGCAGTTCTTC